These 14 T cell receptor beta chains came from one sample sequenced in a study of blood T cells in healthy people across ages (dated by TCRdb to about 2015). Libraries came from 5' RACE. The instrument given in TCRdb is Illumina HiSeq 2500. A second about 7 to 12 cycle PCR used a sample-barcoded 5' primer and a J-beta primer mix. Clones were called with MiXCR by TCRdb after fastp trimmed the public reads at Q25, and only in-frame beta chains were retained. Entries are consolidated by CDR3 protein sequence, retaining the most common genes and DNA. The sample yields roughly 1.6 million distinct CDR3 sequences; almost 35% were counted once. In total, the top ten clones hold around 11% of the sample. Sequences were obtained from blood. The source is a woman aged 30 to 39 in good health.

The gene calls are TRBV7-3 and TRBJ1-2; tentatively, D is TRBD1 (5 bases). Germline values: CDR1 SGHTA, CDR2 FQGTGA. This CDR3 comprises 15 residues. Trimming removed 4 bases from V and 7 bases from J, with 19 bases in between. Written as DNA, the CDR3 is TGTGCCAGCAGCTCCCGGGACGGGGGAGAGGGTGGCTACACCTTC. Translated, it gives CASSSRDGGEGGYTF.

The chain links TRBV7-6 to TRBJ1-4; D is ambiguous. CDR3 length: 16 residues. V was shortened by 3 bases and J by 5 bases, with 16 bases between the two germline ends. Per the germline V gene, CDR1 is SGHVS and CDR2 is FNYEAQ. The CDR3 is CASSFTGPSPNEKLFF. The CDR3 nucleotides read TGTGCCAGCAGCTTCACCGGGCCGAGCCCCAATGAAAAACTGTTTTTT.

This rearrangement joins TRBV3-1 to TRBJ2-3, with no clear D. The CDR3 length is 18 residues. V dropped 0 bases and J dropped 0 bases, with 16 bases sitting between them. Germline V CDR1 and CDR2: LGHDT, YNNKEL (reference sequence). CDR3 bases: TGTGCCAGCAGCCAAGATCTGCCCCTAGGTGCGAGCACAGATACGCAGTATTTT. Amino acid sequence: CASSQDLPLGASTDTQYF.

This clonotype was counted between two and nine times. V usage is TRBV6-5 and J usage is TRBJ1-5; 7 bases line up with TRBD1. The germline CDR1 and CDR2 sequences are MNHEY and SVGAGI. The ends lost 5 bases at V and 4 bases at J; junction bases unmatched: 8. The CDR3 has 15 amino acids. CDR3 bases: TGTGCCAGCAGTACCCGACAGGGTATGAATCAGCCCCAGCATTTT. Protein: CASSTRQGMNQPQHF.

The gene calls are TRBV30 and TRBJ2-6; TRBD2 is a possible D gene (6 bases). V dropped 2 bases and J dropped 0 bases, with 23 bases sitting between them. The CDR3 runs to 20 residues. Germline V gene data show CDR1 as GTSNPN and CDR2 as SVGIG (reference sequence). CDR3 residues: CAWSPPWVGGGASGANVLTF. CDR3 nucleotides: TGTGCCTGGAGTCCCCCGTGGGTAGGAGGCGGGGCCTCTGGGGCCAACGTCCTGACTTTC.

This clonotype came up a few times. The chain recombines TRBV20-1 with TRBJ2-7; D possibly corresponds to TRBD2 (7 bases). The V and J ends lost 3 bases and 11 bases respectively, with 14 bases between them. CDR1 is DFQATT, CDR2 SNEGSKA, per germline (reference sequence). The CDR3 consists of 11 residues. The CDR3 sequence is CSARRQGREYF. The CDR3 DNA is TGCAGTGCTAGGCGGCAGGGGAGGGAGTACTTC.

CDR3 sequence reads: CASSVSLANTEAFF. Written as DNA, the CDR3 is TGTGCCAGCAGTGTTTCCTTAGCTAACACTGAAGCTTTCTTT. The chain links TRBV6-5 to TRBJ1-1, with D hard to call. The CDR3 extends over 14 amino acids. Germline CDR1 is MNHEY and CDR2 is SVGAGI. V lost 5 bases to trimming and J lost 2 bases, with 12 bases between them.

This clonotype has only a few counts. The V gene is TRBV3-1, the J gene TRBJ2-6, with 7 bases fitting TRBD2. V trimming: 0 bases; J trimming: 0 bases; junction bases outside the gene matches: 5. The CDR3 spans 18 residues. Germline assignment: CDR1 LGHDT and CDR2 YNNKEL (reference sequence). The CDR3 loop reads CASSQDPAGSSGANVLTF. DNA of the CDR3: TGTGCCAGCAGCCAAGATCCAGCGGGGAGCTCTGGGGCCAACGTCCTGACTTTC.

The gene calls are TRBV5-1 and TRBJ1-1; 7 bases map to TRBD1. CDR3 size: 15 residues. With 0 bases clipped from V and 8 bases from J, the junction kept 10 bases outside the gene matches. Germline V gene sequence: CDR1 SGHRS, CDR2 YFSETQ. The CDR3 loop is CASSLEFAGGKEAFF. DNA for the CDR3: TGCGCCAGCAGCTTGGAATTTGCAGGGGGTAAGGAAGCTTTCTTT.

The chain recombines TRBV7-2 with TRBJ2-3, with D uncertain. Germline assignment: CDR1 SGHTA and CDR2 FQGNSA. The CDR3 length is 15 residues. Trimming shortened V by 4 bases and J by 4 bases, and 15 bases separated the two germline ends. The CDR3 here is CASSSQALRSDTQYF. CDR3 sequence (DNA): TGTGCCAGCAGCTCTCAGGCTCTAAGGTCAGATACGCAGTATTTT.

The rearrangement uses TRBV19 and TRBJ2-1; 12 positions agree with TRBD2. Germline V gene lookup returns CDR1 LNHDA and CDR2 SQIVND (reference sequence). After removal of 3 bases from V and 9 bases from J, the junction contained 6 bases not matched to a gene. The CDR3 spans 15 residues. The CDR3 nucleotides read TGTGCCAGTAGTATCCTAGCGGGGGGGCCGACTGAGCAGTTCTTC. Encoded protein: CASSILAGGPTEQFF.

This clonotype was detected only a few times. J is TRBJ2-7 and V is TRBV6-2 or TRBV6-3; D ambiguous. V gave up 7 bases and J gave up 0 bases, with 7 bases separating them. This CDR3 spans 12 amino acids. Germline CDR1 MNHEY, CDR2 SVGEGT. CDR3 loop: CASKSYSYEQYF. The CDR3 coding sequence is TGTGCCAGCAAGAGTTACTCCTACGAGCAGTACTTC.

Only a few counts were recorded for this clonotype. One end of the junction is discordant with germline, which a read error may explain. The gene calls are TRBV3-1 and TRBJ1-2, with D unclear. Germline assignment: CDR1 LGHDT and CDR2 YNNKEL (reference sequence). The CDR3 has 14 amino acids. DNA for the CDR3: TGTGCCAGCAGCCAACGAGGCATTAACTACGGCTACACCTTC. It yields the protein CASSQRGINYGYTF.

The V gene is TRBV7-9, the J gene TRBJ2-1; TRBD2 matches 13 bases. The CDR3 runs 17 residues. The V gene's germline CDR1 is SEHNR and CDR2 FQNEAQ (reference sequence). V shed 5 bases and J 7 bases; nucleotides not matched to a gene: 11. CDR3 amino acids: CASSPIQLAGGLNEQFF. The DNA of the CDR3 is TGTGCCAGCAGCCCTATCCAACTAGCGGGGGGGTTAAATGAGCAGTTCTTC.